This T cell receptor beta chain is drawn from a study of cytomegalovirus exposure and HLA in healthy donors. The study's findings and limits: The dataset shows that most TCR sequences were rare, while some public TCRs occurred in many donors.

Donors came from a validation cohort of some 110 subjects, distinct from the first 666-subject cohort. TCRdb's copy holds only in-frame clones and misses some; the assay was immunoSEQ multiplex PCR. The data contain 50,000 to 80,000 clones, 95% of them singletons. Note on this clone: Its cognate antigen is unknown.

This receptor was identified in a woman in her late teens or twenties in good health and CMV-seropositive. The sample was PBMCs.

CDR3 nucleotides: TGTGCCAGCAGCTTAGTTCTCGGGAGCACGTCCTACAATGAGCAGTTCTTC. This gives the protein CASSLVLGSTSYNEQFF. This sequence joins TRBV7-6 and TRBJ2-1, with D maybe TRBD2 (6 bases). The CDR3 runs 17 residues. Germline V lookup: CDR1 SGHVS, CDR2 FNYEAQ. V was cut by 1 base and J by 1 base, with 14 bases left in between.